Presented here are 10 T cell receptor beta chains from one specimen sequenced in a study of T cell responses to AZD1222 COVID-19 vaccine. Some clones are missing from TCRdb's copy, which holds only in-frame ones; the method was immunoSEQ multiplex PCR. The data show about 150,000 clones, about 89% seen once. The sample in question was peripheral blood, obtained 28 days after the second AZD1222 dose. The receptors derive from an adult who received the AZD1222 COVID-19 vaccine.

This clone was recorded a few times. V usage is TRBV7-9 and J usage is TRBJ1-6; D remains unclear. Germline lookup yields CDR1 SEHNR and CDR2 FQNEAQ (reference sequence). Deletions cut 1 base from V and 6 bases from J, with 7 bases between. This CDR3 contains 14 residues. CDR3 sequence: CASSLERVNSPLHF. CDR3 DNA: TGTGCCAGCAGCTTAGAAAGGGTTAATTCACCCCTCCACTTT.

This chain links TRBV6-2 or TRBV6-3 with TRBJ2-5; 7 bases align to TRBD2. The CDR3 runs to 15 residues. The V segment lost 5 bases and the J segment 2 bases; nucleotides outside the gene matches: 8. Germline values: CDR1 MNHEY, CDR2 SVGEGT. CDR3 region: CASSMGLSEQETQYF. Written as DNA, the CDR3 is TGTGCCAGCAGTATGGGACTAAGCGAACAAGAGACCCAGTACTTC.

The CDR3 loop reads CASSSGTGGGEQYF. Here the CDR3 DNA reads TGTGCCAGCAGTTCCGGGACAGGGGGCGGCGAGCAGTACTTC. The chain uses TRBV6-5 and TRBJ2-7; 12 bases are shared with TRBD1. CDR3 length equals 14 residues. The V and J ends lost 4 bases and 6 bases, in that order; junction bases with no gene match: 4. The germline V gene has CDR1 MNHEY and CDR2 SVGAGI.

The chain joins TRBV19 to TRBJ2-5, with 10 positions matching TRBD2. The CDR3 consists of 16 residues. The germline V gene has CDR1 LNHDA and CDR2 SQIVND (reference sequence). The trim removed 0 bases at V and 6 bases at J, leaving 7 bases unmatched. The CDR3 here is CASSIDQTSGKKTQYF. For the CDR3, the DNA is TGTGCCAGTAGTATAGATCAAACTAGCGGGAAAAAGACCCAGTACTTC.

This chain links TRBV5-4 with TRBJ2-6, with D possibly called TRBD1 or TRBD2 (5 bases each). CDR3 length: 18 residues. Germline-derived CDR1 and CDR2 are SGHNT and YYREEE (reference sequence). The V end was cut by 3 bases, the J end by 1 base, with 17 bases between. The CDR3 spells CASSSPGRIPSGANVLTF. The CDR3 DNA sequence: TGTGCCAGCAGCTCTCCGGGACGGATCCCTTCTGGGGCCAACGTCCTGACTTTC.

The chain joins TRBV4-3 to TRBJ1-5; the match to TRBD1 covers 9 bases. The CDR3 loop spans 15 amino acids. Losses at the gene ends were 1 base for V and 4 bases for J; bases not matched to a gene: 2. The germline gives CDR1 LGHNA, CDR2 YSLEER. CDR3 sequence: CASSQGTGENQPQHF. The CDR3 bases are TGCGCCAGCAGCCAAGGGACAGGGGAGAATCAGCCCCAGCATTTT.

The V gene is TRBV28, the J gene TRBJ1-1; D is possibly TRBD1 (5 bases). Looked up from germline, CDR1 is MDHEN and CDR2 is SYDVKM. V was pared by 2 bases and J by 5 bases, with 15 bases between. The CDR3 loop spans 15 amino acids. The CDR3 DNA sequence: TGTGCCAGCAGTTTACCAGGGCGGCTGGGGACTGAAGCTTTCTTT. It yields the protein CASSLPGRLGTEAFF.

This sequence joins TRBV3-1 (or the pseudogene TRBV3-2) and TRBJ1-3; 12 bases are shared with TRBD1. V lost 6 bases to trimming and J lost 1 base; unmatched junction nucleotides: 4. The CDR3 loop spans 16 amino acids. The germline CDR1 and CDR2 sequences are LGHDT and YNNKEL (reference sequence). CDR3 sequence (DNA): TGTGCCAGCAGGGGGGACAGGGGGCAGTCTGGAAACACCATATATTTT. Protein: CASRGDRGQSGNTIYF.

The CDR3 coding sequence is TGTGCCAGCAGCCGAATTAGTGCTGAAGCTTTCTTT. Residues: CASSRISAEAFF. This chain joins TRBV7-9 and TRBJ1-1; D remains unclear. The CDR3 spans 12 residues. Germline lookup yields CDR1 SEHNR and CDR2 FQNEAQ (reference sequence). V lost 5 bases and J 6 bases, leaving 10 bases between the germline ends.

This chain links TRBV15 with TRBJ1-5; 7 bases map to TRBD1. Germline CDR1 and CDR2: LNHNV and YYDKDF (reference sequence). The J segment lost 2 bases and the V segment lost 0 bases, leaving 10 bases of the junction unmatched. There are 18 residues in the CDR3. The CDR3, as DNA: TGTGCCACCAGCAGAGATTCCAACACCGGGACAGGCAATCAGCCCCAGCATTTT. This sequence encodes CATSRDSNTGTGNQPQHF.